This TCR beta chain was obtained from a study of T cell responses to AZD1222 COVID-19 vaccine. Sequenced by immunoSEQ multiplex PCR; TCRdb stores in-frame clones only, minus some. The sample lists some 70,000 clones; 75% to 90% were seen once. This clone was detected once. The CDR3 loop spans 14 amino acids. Trimming cost V 5 bases and J 0 bases, with 8 bases left between them. Germline V lookup: CDR1 LGHDT, CDR2 YNNKEL (reference sequence). J is TRBJ1-3 and V is TRBV3-1 (or the pseudogene TRBV3-2), with D unclear. This sequence was found in an adult who received the AZD1222 COVID-19 vaccine. The sequences come from peripheral blood, collected 28 days after the second AZD1222 dose. CDR3 in DNA: TGTGCCAGCAGCGATACATCCTCTGGAAACACCATATATTTT. Translating gives CASSDTSSGNTIYF.